This T cell receptor beta chain is from a study of T cells in Graves' hyperthyroidism and ophthalmopathy (dated by TCRdb to the late 2010s). Concerning the study at large: A discovery cohort of about a hundred patients, 43 with Graves' ophthalmopathy and approximately 55 with stable Graves' hyperthyroidism, was used to find distinguishing TCR V-J signatures. The paper describes TCR Vbeta CDR3 sequencing of 140 or so peripheral blood samples, made up of 40 to 45 ophthalmopathy patients, some 80 hyperthyroidism patients and 17 progressor patients. Whether ophthalmopathy could be predicted prospectively was tested in an independent validation cohort made up of fewer than 20 hyperthyroidism patients plus 17 patients who later progressed to ophthalmopathy. Thyroid tissue and blood T-cell repertoires from six Graves' hyperthyroidism patients were also compared in the study. Once sampling was done, hyperthyroidism patients were given methimazole at a starting dose of 30 mg daily, whereas ophthalmopathy patients were given high-dose intravenous methylprednisolone. The 85 to 100 discovery patients were divided at random into training and test sets in a 7:3 ratio.

Notes on this clonotype: Its antigen is currently not known. It has no much larger one-base neighbor in the sample; base qualities were not kept.

Beyond this particular receptor, the publication reports: No statistical method was used to fix the sample size in advance, and group allocation was not hidden from the investigators. In validation, progression to ophthalmopathy was predicted by the model with 70.59% sensitivity and 72.22% specificity, a median of around 5.9 months before onset. In cross-validation, a model built on a 13 V-J signature told ophthalmopathy apart from stable hyperthyroidism with less than 90% sensitivity and about 81% specificity, and in testing the same model reached 80%/75%. Most expanded thyroid clonotypes (frequency above 0.001) were also detected in blood, suggesting blood repertoires may reflect thyroid immune responses.

TCR beta CDR3 regions were amplified from RNA transcripts. For the first round of RT-PCR on the TCR CDR3, the HTBI primer set was used together with the Qiagen OneStep RT-PCR kit. The libraries were constructed in a second round of multiplex PCR and then size-selected and purified. The libraries were sequenced on an Illumina HiSeq2000 using paired-end 100 bp reads. On the authors' methods: Raw data were processed with SOAPnuke, discarding reads with adapters, uncalled bases, mean Phred below 15, or no exact constant-primer or identifier match. COPE v1.2.5 was used to merge high-quality paired reads, and clonotypes were defined as unique nucleotide sequences. MiTCR v1.1 was used to align clonotypes to the IMGT TRBV, TRBD and TRBJ reference segments. Analysis was restricted to V-J combinations with a frequency above 0.0001, which covered over 98% of repertoires. A TCS score was defined as the ratio of F50 (clonal expansion) to E x V (chaos), with BLOSUM62-based TCRdist applied between CDR3 peptides within each V-J. Welch's t-statistics and random forest reduced fewer than 600 V-J features to about 13, which were used in a naive Bayes classifier (R e1071). Thyroid-blood repertoire similarity was quantified with the Morisita-Horn index. TCRdb trimmed the raw reads at Q25, called clones with MiXCR and kept productive beta chains. Rows merge per CDR3 protein into single entries with the most common DNA and genes. Clone size and V and J calls follow TCRdb, not the original study. The sample profile shows around 600,000 distinct CDR3 sequences; roughly 46% of them were found once. The top ten clonotypes cover roughly 7.2% of the sample.

Exclusion was applied to patients with uncontrolled infections, other autoimmune diseases, pregnancy or lactation. Diagnoses relied on clinical symptoms, serum thyroxine and TRAb, thyroid ultrasound and orbital computed tomography. Trizol reagent was used to extract total RNA, and RNA quality was then checked on an Agilent 2100 Bioanalyzer. Deletion took 0 bases off V and 11 bases off J, with a span of 19 bases between the germline ends. Including cysteine and phenylalanine, the CDR3 has 15 amino acids. Only the CDR3 part of the read is kept: 45 bases, read in frame from the first base. Taken from the germline V gene, the CDR1 and CDR2 loops are SGHTA and FQGNSA.

Sequencing was performed on peripheral blood or thyroid tissue (not recorded which). The sequence was collected from an adult man with Graves' disease, either hyperthyroidism or ophthalmopathy (not recorded which). The chain employs TRBV7-2 and TRBJ1-1; tentative D gene TRBD1, with 6 bases matching. The CDR3 protein is CASSLAPLGGRGAFF. The sequence in DNA is TGTGCCAGCAGCTTAGCCCCCTTGGGGGGGCGAGGGGCTTTCTTT.